A selection of T cell receptor beta chains follows, all from one sample in a study of T cell repertoires in cytomegalovirus infection. The antigens these receptors bind are not known. TCRdb analysed the reads with MiXCR anew, one entry per CDR3 protein. Of approximately 56,000 distinct CDR3 sequences in the sample, about 20% are singletons; the top ten hold roughly 78%. The sample here was CD8+ T cells from cultured PBMCs, taken from culture after CMV antigen stimulation. The origin of the receptors is a human donor in good health (CMV status not recorded). Some clones in this sample may be carry-over from other donors' samples. Both conserved end residues are part of each CDR3. The size entry is marked missing in some rows and otherwise reads once, few, many or a size class.

clone_size	v_call	j_call	cdr3_aa
-	TRBV7-6	TRBJ2-7	CASSLVSRKWDSYEQYF
-	TRBV7-8	TRBJ1-2	CASSLAFSDYGYTF
-	TRBV12-3/TRBV12-4	TRBJ1-1	CASTPVTGATEAFF
-	TRBV27	TRBJ2-1	CASSLLAGETYNEQFF
-	TRBV7-6	TRBJ1-2	CASSPPGQGIGYTF
few	TRBV7-2	TRBJ2-7	CASSLGDRGHEQYF
few	TRBV27	TRBJ1-5	CASSLVGTFQQPQHF
few	TRBV7-8	TRBJ1-1	CASSRGERLLMNTEAFF
-	TRBV2	TRBJ2-6	CASKLGTGDGANVLTF
-	TRBV5-8	TRBJ1-2	CASSFAPGQGWDGYTF
once	TRBV20-1	TRBJ1-6	CSATWRQGGNSPLHF
few	TRBV7-9	TRBJ1-1	CASSLGPGQGAPEAFF
-	TRBV6-2/TRBV6-3	TRBJ1-1	CASSYSTGAEAFF
few	TRBV4-1	TRBJ1-2	CASSQDPDGYTF
-	TRBV20-1	TRBJ2-2	CSAVHRGIGELFF
few	TRBV6-5	TRBJ2-7	CASSYGTGEYEQYF
-	TRBV6-6	TRBJ1-2	CASSYGEGIGGGYTF
few	TRBV4-1	TRBJ2-5	CASSPSGRGAGRQETQYF
few	TRBV7-8	-	CASSQGGNQPQYF
few	TRBV6-8	TRBJ2-1	CASSNRDRGSHEQFF
few	TRBV7-8	TRBJ2-2	CASSFVTGTLNTGELFF
-	TRBV5-6	TRBJ2-6	CASSLIRDFTDPNSGANVLTF
-	TRBV6-5	TRBJ1-1	CASLGNLNTEAFF
many	TRBV28	TRBJ1-1	CASSLGGEAFF
few	TRBV27	TRBJ2-1	CASSLLGGSYNEQFF
-	TRBV7-6	TRBJ2-1	CASSLKDVAGGRDEQFF
few	TRBV12-3/TRBV12-4	TRBJ1-1	CASSPDNLNTEAFF
few	TRBV6-5	TRBJ2-1	CASSYSPENEQFF
once	TRBV7-4	TRBJ1-6	CASIEAGAYNSPLHF
-	TRBV4-3	TRBJ2-5	CASSQAGDGETQYF
-	TRBV7-8	TRBJ1-1	CASSSRYPGGRDAFF
-	TRBV19	TRBJ2-5	CASSIRQEETQYF
few	TRBV12-3/TRBV12-4	TRBJ1-5	CAIQTGRGSQPQHF
many	TRBV6-2/TRBV6-3	TRBJ1-4	CASSEDRPTNEKLFF
-	TRBV14	TRBJ2-3	CASSQDQSLAGYTDTQYF
-	TRBV7-8	TRBJ1-1	CASSLGEVTEAFF
few	TRBV9	TRBJ1-5	CASSEQGYQPQHF
-	TRBV7-9	TRBJ2-7	CASSSLVGTARYEQYF
few	TRBV6-8	TRBJ2-7	CASSYFGQTYEQYF
few	TRBV12-5	TRBJ1-1	CASGDRVLNTEAFF
-	TRBV6-2/TRBV6-3	TRBJ2-1	CDSSDLQRGGPYNEQFF
-	TRBV7-2	TRBJ2-2	CASSLTGGTGELFF
-	TRBV27	TRBJ2-1	CASSLRAGGLEQFF
few	TRBV6-6	TRBJ1-1	CASSPTGPNTEAFF
few	TRBV12-3/TRBV12-4	TRBJ1-1	CASGWTAGGVEAFF
few	TRBV6-2/TRBV6-3	TRBJ1-2	CASSPGQVWGYTF
-	TRBV7-2	TRBJ1-2	CASSLTGSYGYTF
-	TRBV9	TRBJ1-6	CASSVGGPDSPLHF
few	TRBV6-1	TRBJ2-2	CASNPEVAGAYTGELFF
-	TRBV6-6	TRBJ2-1	CARSYSNEQFF
few	TRBV7-6	TRBJ1-1	CASSPGRTEAFF
few	TRBV12-3/TRBV12-4	TRBJ1-6	CASRNDRGLYNSPLHF
few	TRBV28	TRBJ2-5	CASSLVGQETQYF
-	TRBV7-8	TRBJ2-2	CASSLKGGVDTGELFF
-	TRBV7-2	TRBJ1-1	CASSLAAGNTEAFF
few	TRBV7-9	TRBJ1-1	CASSFEGTTEAFF
few	TRBV6-2/TRBV6-3	TRBJ2-7	CASIQAPGFSYEQYF
-	TRBV7-6	TRBJ2-3	CASSLARTSGGLTSTDTQYF
-	TRBV20-1	TRBJ2-1	CSARRRDNEQFF